This T cell receptor beta chain was recovered during a study of cytomegalovirus exposure and HLA in healthy donors. Produced via immunoSEQ multiplex PCR; TCRdb's table is partial and in-frame only. This sample carries more than 200,000 clones, 90% of them seen once, and the ten largest clones take 3% to 3.5%. Germline lookup yields CDR1 KGHSH and CDR2 LQKENI. The trim removed 5 bases at V and 0 bases at J, leaving 6 bases unmatched. CDR3 length: 15 residues. Specimen: PBMCs. This TCR derives from a woman aged 25 to 39 in good health and CMV-seronegative. V usage is TRBV18 and J usage is TRBJ2-7; 8 bases align to TRBD1. CDR3 amino acids: CASSAGQASSYEQYF. The CDR3 nucleotides are TGTGCCAGCTCAGCGGGACAGGCCAGCTCCTACGAGCAGTACTTC.